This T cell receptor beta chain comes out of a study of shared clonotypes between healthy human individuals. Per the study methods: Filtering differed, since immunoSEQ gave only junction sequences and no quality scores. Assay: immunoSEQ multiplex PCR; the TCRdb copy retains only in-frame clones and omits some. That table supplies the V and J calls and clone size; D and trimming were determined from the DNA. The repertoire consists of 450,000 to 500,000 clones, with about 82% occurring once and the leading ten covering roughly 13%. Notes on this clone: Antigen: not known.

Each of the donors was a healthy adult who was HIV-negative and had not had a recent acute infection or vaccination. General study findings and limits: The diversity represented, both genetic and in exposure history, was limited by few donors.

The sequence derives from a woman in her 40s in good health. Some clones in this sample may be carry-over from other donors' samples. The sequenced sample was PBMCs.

Here the CDR3 DNA reads TGTGCCACCAGGGAAAAGGGCAGTGAGCAGTTCTTC. Translated, it gives CATREKGSEQFF. V gene TRBV15 combines with J gene TRBJ2-1; no reliable D call. The germline CDR1 and CDR2 sequences are LNHNV and YYDKDF (reference sequence). V gave up 6 bases and J gave up 9 bases, with 12 bases separating them. The CDR3 length is 12 residues.